This T cell receptor beta chain was captured by sequencing in a study of CD8+CD57+ T cells in acquired aplastic anemia. According to the study, genomic DNA was the template for TCR beta VDJ and CDR3 profiling. TCRdb itself ran the reads through MiXCR, one entry per CDR3 protein. This sample yields about 270,000 distinct CDR3 sequences, of which approximately 86% are seen a single time; approximately 40% belongs to the top ten. Note on this clonotype: A junction boundary mismatches the germline segment, possibly from a read error.

In patients chosen for sequencing, flow cytometry had shown CD8+CD57+ cell expansion. Sequenced: sorted CD4+, CD8+, or CD8+CD57+ T cells (not recorded which) from PBMCs. This TCR derives from a human donor with aplastic anemia.

The DNA of the CDR3 is TGTGCCATCAGTGAGCCGTCACAGGAGACCTACGAGGAGTACTTC. The encoded protein is CAISEPSQETYEEYF. V usage is TRBV10-3 and J usage is TRBJ2-7; D possibly corresponds to TRBD1 (5 bases). Per the germline V gene, CDR1 is ENHRY and CDR2 is SYGVKD. The length of the CDR3 is 15 residues.